Included here is one T cell receptor beta chain sequence, with context. Participants came from under 30 US areas, aged about 18 to 89 years. Cohorts were assigned according to the clinical history that participants reported. The sample is drawn from a study of blood T cell repertoires in COVID-19. On the study more broadly: PBMCs, B-cell-depleted T cells, or T cells provided the cDNA or gDNA that made up the material.

Original processing notes: Nucleated cell number was recorded as an estimate derived from reference gene primer amplification. The table came from immunoSEQ multiplex PCR; TCRdb's copy has only in-frame clones and leaves some out. V, J and clone size are those of that table, while D and trimming were read from the DNA. The sample consists of about 240,000 clones, more than 75% of them appearing once. The junction had 8 bases not matched to a gene; V was cut back by 7 bases and J by 5 bases. The CDR3 length is 14 residues. Germline CDR1 SGHRS, CDR2 YFSETQ. The sample was PBMCs or T cells enriched from blood (not recorded which). This sequence originates from a woman in her thirties or forties with acute COVID-19. This sequence joins TRBV5-1 and TRBJ1-4; 7 bases map to TRBD1. The CDR3 DNA reads TGCGCCAGCGCAGACAGGGTCCGGAATGAAAAACTGTTTTTT. As protein: CASADRVRNEKLFF.